The present TCR beta chain was sequenced within a study of shared clonotypes between healthy human individuals. Study results and caveats: In general, naive subsets displayed greater estimated richness than memory subsets did. Non-shared clonotypes had lower generation probabilities than clonotypes shared by all four sorted-subset donors.

Looked up from germline, CDR1 is SQVTM and CDR2 is ANQGSEA. There are 12 residues in the CDR3. V gave up 3 bases and J gave up 9 bases, with 12 bases separating them. Libraries were prepared by immunoSEQ multiplex PCR; TCRdb keeps only in-frame clonotypes and omits some of them. The repertoire consists of roughly 700,000 clones, with approximately 79% occurring once and the leading ten covering less than 2%. With regard to this clone: Its antigen is not known.

The specimen was memory CD4+ T cells sorted from blood. Indicated subset: CD45RA-negative fraction. The chain is built from TRBV29-1 and TRBJ2-4, with D maybe TRBD2 (6 bases). This sequence was found in a woman aged 25-40 years in good health. In nucleotides, the CDR3 is TGCAGCGTTGACGGGGGTTTCGGCATTCAGTACTTC. Its protein is CSVDGGFGIQYF.